This entry lists 25 T cell receptor beta chains sequenced from one sample in a study of cytomegalovirus exposure and HLA in healthy donors. Primers included in the PCR were 60 Vbeta and 13 Jbeta primers. Libraries were prepared by immunoSEQ multiplex PCR; TCRdb keeps only in-frame clonotypes and omits some of them. This table has 170,000 or so clones, approximately 80% appearing once. Specimen: PBMCs. The receptors stem from a man between 18 and 29 years old in good health and CMV-seronegative.

This clone has only a few counts. The V call is TRBV6-6, the J call TRBJ1-5; TRBD1 agrees at 7 bases. This CDR3 region has 15 residues. CDR1 and CDR2 (germline): MNHNY, SVGAGI (reference sequence). The V and J ends lost 2 bases and 2 bases, in that order; junction bases with no gene match: 3. CDR3 region: CASSYPDRGNQPQHF. The DNA of the CDR3 is TGTGCCAGCAGTTACCCCGACAGGGGCAATCAGCCCCAGCATTTT.

This clone was seen a few times. The V gene is TRBV19, the J gene TRBJ1-2; D unclear. CDR3 length: 13 amino acids. The V end lost 5 bases, the J end lost 5 bases, and 12 bases lay between the germline ends. Germline CDR1 reads LNHDA; CDR2 reads SQIVND (reference sequence). The CDR3 spells CASSRTRRYGYTF. CDR3 nucleotide sequence: TGTGCCAGTAGTCGGACCAGGAGGTATGGCTACACCTTC.

The chain uses TRBV6-5 and TRBJ1-1; no reliable D call. The CDR3 covers 14 residues. V shed 0 bases and J shed 0 bases, with 5 bases lying between them. CDR1 MNHEY and CDR2 SVGAGI come from the germline V gene. The CDR3 sequence: CASSYSQLNTEAFF. CDR3 sequence (DNA): TGTGCCAGCAGTTACTCACAGCTGAACACTGAAGCTTTCTTT.

This chain links TRBV10-1 with TRBJ1-1, with D perhaps matching TRBD1 (5 bases). The V gene's germline CDR1 is WNHNN and CDR2 SYGVQD (reference sequence). The CDR3 spans 15 residues. V gave up 1 base and J gave up 1 base, with 10 bases separating them. CDR3 nucleotide sequence: TGCGCCAGCAGTGAGTTCGGGGGTGAGAACACTGAAGCTTTCTTT. Amino acid sequence: CASSEFGGENTEAFF.

The chain employs TRBV7-6 and TRBJ2-2, with 16 nucleotides matching TRBD2. J was trimmed by 7 bases and V by 5 bases; bases with no gene match: 10. Germline CDR1 is SGHVS and CDR2 is FNYEAQ. The CDR3 spans 18 residues. The CDR3 is CASSPRGTSGGAVGELFF. CDR3 coding DNA: TGTGCCAGCAGCCCCCGGGGGACTAGCGGGGGGGCCGTCGGGGAGCTGTTTTTT.

The chain's CDR3 is CASSPPSGRGQYF. CDR3 DNA sequence: TGTGCCAGCTCACCACCAAGCGGGAGGGGGCAGTACTTC. The rearrangement links TRBV18 to TRBJ2-7; 10 bases map to TRBD2. The CDR3 is made up of 13 amino acids. V lost 0 bases to trimming and J lost 9 bases; unmatched junction nucleotides: 2. Germline assignment: CDR1 KGHSH and CDR2 LQKENI.

This clone came up once. J is TRBJ2-2 and V is TRBV25-1; possibly TRBD1 for D (6 bases). Germline CDR1 MGHDK, CDR2 SYGVNS. V was pared by 5 bases and J by 3 bases, with 10 bases between. This CDR3 has 14 residues. The CDR3: CASSRDTHTGELFF. The DNA for the CDR3 is TGTGCCAGCAGTCGGGACACCCACACCGGGGAGCTGTTTTTT.

The chain couples TRBV11-3 to TRBJ2-7; TRBD2 is a possible D gene (5 bases). Germline CDR1 SGHNT, CDR2 YENEEA. CDR3 size: 13 residues. The ends were cut back, 1 base at V and 6 bases at J, with 10 bases in the middle. The CDR3 DNA follows: TGTGCCAGCAGCTTAGCCGGACTTACCGAGCAGTACTTC. Its protein is CASSLAGLTEQYF.

The rearrangement uses TRBV28 and TRBJ2-1; TRBD1 matches 9 bases. V was clipped by 7 bases and J by 7 bases; unmatched bases: 8. The CDR3 contains 14 residues. CDR1 is MDHEN, CDR2 SYDVKM, per germline. The CDR3 nucleotides are TGTGCCAGCACCAGGGACAGGGTTTCAAATGAGCAGTTCTTC. This codes for CASTRDRVSNEQFF.

The J gene is TRBJ1-4, the V gene TRBV25-1; D not certain. There are 14 residues in the CDR3. Germline assignment: CDR1 MGHDK and CDR2 SYGVNS. Deletions cut 8 bases from V and 10 bases from J, with 20 bases between. The CDR3 reads CASGFNNKGGKLFF. The CDR3 nucleotides are TGTGCCAGCGGGTTTAATAATAAGGGAGGAAAACTGTTTTTT.

The rearrangement joins TRBV2 to TRBJ2-3, with D possibly matching TRBD2 (6 bases). V lost 5 bases and J lost 2, with 20 bases in between. The germline V gene encodes CDR1 SNHLY and CDR2 FYNNEI. The CDR3 is 17 amino acids. For the CDR3, the DNA is TGTGCCAGCAGTTCTAGCGACAACTCCCCTTACACAGATACGCAGTATTTT. This codes for CASSSSDNSPYTDTQYF. Full variable domain (missing parts from reference TRBV2 and TRBJ2-3): EPEVTQTPSHQVTQMGQEVILRCVPISNHLYFYWYRQILGQKVEFLVSFYNNEISEKSEIFDDQFSVERPDGSNFTLKIRSTKLEDSAMYFCASSSSDNSPYTDTQYFGPGTRLTVL.

This clone was seen a few times. The chain joins TRBV4-1 to TRBJ2-7; D might be TRBD1 (7 bases). V lost 4 bases to trimming and J lost 5 bases, with 18 bases between them. This CDR3 is built from 15 residues. Germline V gene sequence: CDR1 MGHRA, CDR2 YSYEKL. The CDR3 DNA reads TGCGCCAGCAGCCTGCGACAGGGAGGTAGCCACGAGCAGTACTTC. Translated, it gives CASSLRQGGSHEQYF.

This chain joins TRBV5-6 and TRBJ2-3; D is possibly TRBD2 (6 bases). The V gene's germline CDR1 is SGHDT and CDR2 YYEEEE. V was pared by 0 bases and J by 3 bases, with 14 bases between. The CDR3 length is 16 residues. CDR3 sequence (DNA): TGTGCCAGCAGCTTGGAGGAGGGAGTGGTAACAGATACGCAGTATTTT. Its translation: CASSLEEGVVTDTQYF.

This chain links TRBV6-5 with TRBJ2-5; a possible D gene is TRBD2 (6 bases). The V gene's germline CDR1 is MNHEY and CDR2 SVGAGI. The CDR3 runs 14 residues. The V gene lost 5 bases and the J gene lost 2 bases, with 12 bases spanning the gap. CDR3 protein: CASSLKRAQETQYF. The CDR3, as DNA: TGTGCCAGCAGTCTTAAGCGGGCACAAGAGACCCAGTACTTC.

V is TRBV7-9 and J is TRBJ2-7; TRBD2 agrees at 7 bases. J gave up 7 bases and V 5 bases, and 5 bases lay outside the gene matches. The V gene's germline CDR1 is SEHNR and CDR2 FQNEAQ (reference sequence). This CDR3 is 12 amino acids long. The CDR3 nucleotides are TGTGCCAGCAGCGCGGGACTACAAGAGCAGTACTTC. As protein: CASSAGLQEQYF.

The V and J genes are TRBV19 and TRBJ2-2, with a possible D match to TRBD2 (6 bases). CDR3 size: 16 residues. The V and J ends lost 8 bases and 2 bases respectively, with 18 bases between them. From germline, CDR1 is LNHDA and CDR2 SQIVND (reference sequence). CDR3 sequence: CASQLARGYNTGELFF. The CDR3 DNA follows: TGTGCCAGTCAACTAGCCCGAGGGTATAACACCGGGGAGCTGTTTTTT. The full variable domain, completed using reference TRBV19 and TRBJ2-2, is DGGITQSPKYLFRKEGQNVTLSCEQNLNHDAMYWYRQDPGQGLRLIYYSQIVNDFQKGDIAEGYSVSREKKESFPLTVTSAQKNPTAFYLCASQLARGYNTGELFFGEGSRLTVL.

The J gene is TRBJ2-6, the V gene TRBV5-1; D is perhaps TRBD1 (5 bases). The CDR3 length is 16 residues. Trimming shortened V by 4 bases and J by 0 bases, and 11 bases separated the two germline ends. Germline V gene lookup returns CDR1 SGHRS and CDR2 YFSETQ. CDR3 in amino acids: CASSQLTDSGANVLTF. DNA of the CDR3: TGCGCCAGCAGCCAATTGACAGACTCTGGGGCCAACGTCCTGACTTTC.

The chain couples TRBV6-5 to TRBJ1-4; D remains ambiguous. The CDR3 covers 15 residues. From germline, CDR1 is MNHEY and CDR2 SVGAGI. The V end was cut by 3 bases, the J end by 0 bases, with 8 bases between. The CDR3 nucleotides are TGTGCCAGCAGTTATGGAGTGGCAACTAATGAAAAACTGTTTTTT. It is translated as CASSYGVATNEKLFF.

The chain recombines TRBV5-8 with TRBJ1-5; TRBD1 is a possible D gene (6 bases). The V end lost 4 bases, the J end lost 0 bases, and 23 bases lay between the germline ends. Germline CDR1 and CDR2: SGHTS and YDEGEE. The CDR3 covers 19 residues. CDR3 region: CASSQDTGTLFYSNQPQHF. The CDR3 coding sequence is TGTGCCAGCAGCCAAGATACAGGGACCCTATTTTATAGCAATCAGCCCCAGCATTTT.

The chain links TRBV9 to TRBJ2-7; D possibly corresponds to TRBD1 (7 bases). The CDR3 loop spans 13 amino acids. Between the trimmed V and J ends, which lost 7 bases and 4 bases, there was a span of 15 bases. Germline loops: CDR1 SGDLS, CDR2 YYNGEE. The CDR3 nucleotides are TGTGCCAGCCGACAGGGAGGTACGTACGAGCAGTACTTC. Translating it yields CASRQGGTYEQYF.

The rearrangement uses TRBV27 and TRBJ2-7, with a weak D call TRBD2 (5 bases). Germline lookup yields CDR1 MNHEY and CDR2 SMNVEV (reference sequence). V gave up 2 bases and J gave up 2 bases, with 7 bases separating them. This CDR3 is built from 13 residues. The CDR3 sequence is CASSLMGAYEQYF. DNA for the CDR3: TGTGCCAGCAGTTTAATGGGAGCCTACGAGCAGTACTTC.

The V and J genes are TRBV29-1 and TRBJ1-5; D not resolved. This CDR3 comprises 12 residues. V shed 4 bases and J shed 2 bases, with 6 bases lying between them. Germline CDR1 SQVTM, CDR2 ANQGSEA. CDR3 DNA sequence: TGCAGCGTTGCCCAGGGCAATCAGCCCCAGCATTTT. This gives the protein CSVAQGNQPQHF.

This clone showed up just once. The CDR3 here is CASSKGQQGLAGYTF. The CDR3 DNA is TGTGCCAGCAGTAAAGGGCAACAGGGGTTGGCTGGCTACACCTTC. This chain connects TRBV6-6 to TRBJ1-2, with TRBD1 matching over 7 bases. The ends lost 5 bases at V and 7 bases at J; junction bases unmatched: 13. Germline loops: CDR1 MNHNY, CDR2 SVGAGI (reference sequence). The CDR3 length is 15 residues.

The V gene is TRBV19, the J gene TRBJ2-1; D not certain. The CDR3 has 14 amino acids. Trimming took 1 base from V and 4 from J, leaving 8 bases between them. Germline V gives CDR1 LNHDA, CDR2 SQIVND (reference sequence). The CDR3 sequence: CASSIAPVYNEQFF. CDR3 bases: TGTGCCAGTAGTATAGCCCCGGTATACAATGAGCAGTTCTTC.

The chain is built from TRBV7-8 and TRBJ1-5; 8 nucleotides line up with TRBD1. CDR1 and CDR2 from the germline V gene are SGHVS and FQNEAQ. V dropped 6 bases and J dropped 6; count of bases not matched to a gene: 10. This CDR3 spans 15 amino acids. The chain's CDR3 is CASSLRQGNRQPQHF. The CDR3 DNA follows: TGTGCCAGCAGTTTGAGACAGGGGAACCGTCAGCCCCAGCATTTT. The variable domain in full, completed from reference TRBV7-8 and TRBJ1-5, reads GAGVSQSPRYKVAKRGQDVALRCDPISGHVSLFWYQQALGQGPEFLTYFQNEAQLDKSGLPSDRFFAERPEGSVSTLKIQRTQQEDSAVYLCASSLRQGNRQPQHFGDGTRLSIL.